One sample yielded the 13 T cell receptor beta chains listed below, sequenced in a study of shared clonotypes between healthy human individuals. The data were produced by immunoSEQ multiplex PCR, yet TCRdb's version contains in-frame clones alone and is incomplete. The table lists 2 million to 2.5 million clones, around 93% of them singletons. Sequences were obtained from naive CD4+ T cells from PBMCs. Subset specified: CD45RA+ positively selected. The receptors stem from a man aged 18-30 years in good health. Some clones in this sample may be carry-over from other donors' samples.

V gene TRBV4-1 combines with J gene TRBJ2-7; 11 bases are shared with TRBD2. Trimming at V came to 1 base and at J to 0 bases, leaving 8 bases not matched to a gene. CDR3 length: 18 amino acids. The germline V gene has CDR1 MGHRA and CDR2 YSYEKL. CDR3 coding DNA: TGCGCCAGCAGCCAAGCGGCTAGCGGGAGGCCGAGCTCCTACGAGCAGTACTTC. It codes for CASSQAASGRPSSYEQYF.

V gene TRBV11-3 combines with J gene TRBJ1-2, with D tentatively TRBD1 (5 bases). Germline CDR1 and CDR2: SGHNT and YENEEA. The length of the CDR3 is 16 residues. V lost 3 bases to trimming and J lost 4 bases, with 18 bases between them. CDR3 DNA: TGTGCCAGCAGCTTGCACACAGGACCACGACTCTATGGCTACACCTTC. Its translation is CASSLHTGPRLYGYTF.

V and J are TRBV6-5 and TRBJ2-7; D is possibly TRBD1 (5 bases). CDR1 and CDR2 from the germline V gene are MNHEY and SVGAGI. The CDR3 consists of 15 residues. V lost 0 bases and J lost 3, with 12 bases in between. For the CDR3, the DNA is TGTGCCAGCAGTTACTCGACAAGGGGTAGCTACGAGCAGTACTTC. It specifies CASSYSTRGSYEQYF.

This clone was seen once. V gene TRBV30 combines with J gene TRBJ2-5, with 9 positions matching TRBD1. The ends lost 0 bases at V and 5 bases at J; junction bases unmatched: 4. Germline CDR1 and CDR2: GTSNPN and SVGIG (reference sequence). This CDR3 has 14 residues. The CDR3 loop reads CAWSVQGARETQYF. Here the CDR3 DNA reads TGTGCCTGGAGTGTACAGGGGGCACGGGAGACCCAGTACTTC.

The chain recombines TRBV6-1 with TRBJ1-5; D might be TRBD1 (5 bases). V lost 2 bases and J 1 base, leaving 6 bases between the germline ends. CDR3 length equals 14 residues. Germline V CDR1 and CDR2: MNHNS, SASEGT. The CDR3 DNA follows: TGTGCCAGCAGTGAAAACAGGAGCAATCAGCCCCAGCATTTT. This encodes CASSENRSNQPQHF.

The chain carries TRBV12-2 and TRBJ1-4; the table's D gene call, TRBD1, was not cross checked with the DNA. TRBV12-2 is reported as a pseudogene. The CDR3 spans 15 residues. DNA for the CDR3: TGTGCAAGTCGCTACAACAGGCGGACTAATGAAAAACTGTTTTTT. This encodes CASRYNRRTNEKLFF.

The chain carries TRBV30 and TRBJ1-4; D not resolved. The CDR3 is 13 residues long. The germline V gene has CDR1 GTSNPN and CDR2 SVGIG (reference sequence). Trimming removed 1 base at V and 5 bases at J, with 8 bases between. The chain's CDR3 is CAWSAGKNEKLFF. CDR3 coding DNA: TGTGCCTGGAGTGCCGGGAAAAATGAAAAACTGTTTTTT. Drawing the rest from reference TRBV30 and TRBJ1-4, the complete variable domain is SQTIHQWPATLVQPVGSPLSLECTVEGTSNPNLYWYRQAAGRGLQLLFYSVGIGQISSEVPQNLSASRPQDRQFILSSKKLLLSDSGFYLCAWSAGKNEKLFFGSGTQLSVL.

This chain's CDR3 is CASRKREGITGELFF. CDR3 coding DNA: TGTGCCAGCAGGAAGCGGGAGGGAATCACCGGGGAGCTGTTTTTT. This chain connects TRBV6-5 to TRBJ2-2, with TRBD2 identical over 10 bases. The CDR3 covers 15 residues. J was trimmed by 4 bases and V by 6 bases; bases with no gene match: 5. The germline CDR1 and CDR2 sequences are MNHEY and SVGAGI.

This chain uses TRBV14 with TRBJ2-7, with 12 bases that match TRBD2. With 0 bases clipped from V and 2 bases from J, the junction kept 11 bases outside the gene matches. The CDR3 is made up of 19 amino acids. The germline V gene encodes CDR1 SGHDN and CDR2 FVKESK. In nucleotides, the CDR3 is TGTGCCAGCAGCCAAGAAGCTAGCGGGAGGGGGGAATCGCCCTACGAGCAGTACTTC. It codes for CASSQEASGRGESPYEQYF.

This chain joins TRBV28 and TRBJ1-2, with 9 bases matching TRBD1. The CDR3 is 15 residues long. V shed 6 bases and J 3 bases; nucleotides not matched to a gene: 8. Per germline, CDR1 MDHEN and CDR2 SYDVKM. CDR3 sequence reads: CASSPPRTGDYGYTF. The CDR3 nucleotides are TGTGCCAGCAGCCCCCCCCGGACAGGGGACTATGGCTACACCTTC.

The gene calls are TRBV4-1 and TRBJ2-1, with 12 positions matching TRBD2. J was trimmed by 4 bases and V by 4 bases; bases with no gene match: 5. CDR1 and CDR2 from the germline V gene are MGHRA and YSYEKL. The CDR3 length is 16 residues. The CDR3 DNA reads as TGCGCCAGCAGCCCTCGGACTAGCGGGACTTACAATGAGCAGTTCTTC. Protein sequence: CASSPRTSGTYNEQFF.

The rearrangement joins TRBV11-2 to TRBJ1-5; the D is unclear. The CDR3 sequence is 15 residues long. CDR1 and CDR2 (germline): SGHAT, FQNNGV. V was trimmed by 0 bases and J by 7 bases, leaving 13 bases between them. This CDR3 reads CASSLDPWGSQPQHF. CDR3 DNA sequence: TGTGCCAGCAGCTTAGATCCCTGGGGATCCCAGCCCCAGCATTTT. Filled out from reference TRBV11-2 and TRBJ1-5, the complete variable domain reads EAGVAQSPRYKIIEKRQSVAFWCNPISGHATLYWYQQILGQGPKLLIQFQNNGVVDDSQLPKDRFSAERLKGVDSTLKIQPAKLEDSAVYLCASSLDPWGSQPQHFGDGTRLSIL.

The chain combines TRBV5-1 with TRBJ1-4, with D unclear. The V end was cut by 5 bases, the J end by 8 bases, with 19 bases between. The germline gives CDR1 SGHRS, CDR2 YFSETQ. The CDR3 has 15 residues. The CDR3 here is CASRRDPGLGEKLFF. In nucleotides, the CDR3 is TGCGCCAGCAGAAGAGATCCGGGTCTTGGGGAAAAACTGTTTTTT.